This T cell receptor beta chain was captured in a study of blood T cell repertoires in COVID-19. Per germline, CDR1 SQVTM and CDR2 ANQGSEA. The CDR3 sequence is 15 residues long. V shed 6 bases, J shed 2 bases, and the junction held 10 bases outside the gene matches. Assay used: immunoSEQ multiplex PCR; TCRdb lists only in-frame clones, some missing. The profile covers 300,000 to 350,000 clones, with roughly 90% appearing a single time and roughly 3.9% taken by the ten largest. Sequencing was done on a sample of PBMCs or T cells enriched from blood (not recorded which). This chain joins TRBV29-1 and TRBJ1-3, with 7 bases that match TRBD1. The receptor comes from a woman under 40 who had been exposed to COVID-19. The CDR3 sequence: CSVTSRGLAGNTIYF. The CDR3 nucleotides read TGCAGCGTCACATCGAGGGGGCTGGCTGGAAACACCATATATTTT.